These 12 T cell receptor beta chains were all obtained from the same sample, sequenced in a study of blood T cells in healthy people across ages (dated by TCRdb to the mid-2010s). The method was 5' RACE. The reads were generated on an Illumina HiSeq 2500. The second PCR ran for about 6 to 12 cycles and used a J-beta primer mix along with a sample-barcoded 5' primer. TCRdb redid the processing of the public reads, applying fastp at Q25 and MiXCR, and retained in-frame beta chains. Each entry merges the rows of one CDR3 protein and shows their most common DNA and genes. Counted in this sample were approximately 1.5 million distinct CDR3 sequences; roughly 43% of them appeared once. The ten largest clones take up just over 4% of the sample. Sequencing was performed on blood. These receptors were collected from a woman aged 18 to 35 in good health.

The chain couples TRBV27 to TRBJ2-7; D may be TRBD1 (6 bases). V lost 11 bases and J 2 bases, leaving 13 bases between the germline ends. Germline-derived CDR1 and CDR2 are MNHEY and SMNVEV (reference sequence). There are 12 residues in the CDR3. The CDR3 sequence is CASQGSPYEQYF. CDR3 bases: TGTGCCTCGCAGGGGAGTCCCTACGAGCAGTACTTC.

Here the CDR3 DNA reads TGCAGTGCTCACCCAGGGGGCACAGATACGCAGTATTTT. Protein sequence: CSAHPGGTDTQYF. This chain uses TRBV20-1 with TRBJ2-3, with D perhaps TRBD1 (6 bases). CDR1 is DFQATT and CDR2 is SNEGSKA in the germline V gene (reference sequence). This CDR3 contains 13 residues. Trimming took 5 bases from V and 1 from J, leaving 10 bases between them.

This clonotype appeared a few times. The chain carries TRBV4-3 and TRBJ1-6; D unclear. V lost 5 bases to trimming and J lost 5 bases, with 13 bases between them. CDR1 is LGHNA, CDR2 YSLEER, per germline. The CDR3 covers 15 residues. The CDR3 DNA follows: TGCGCCAGCAGCTGGTCCGCGAGGGATAATTCACCCCTCCACTTT. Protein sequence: CASSWSARDNSPLHF.

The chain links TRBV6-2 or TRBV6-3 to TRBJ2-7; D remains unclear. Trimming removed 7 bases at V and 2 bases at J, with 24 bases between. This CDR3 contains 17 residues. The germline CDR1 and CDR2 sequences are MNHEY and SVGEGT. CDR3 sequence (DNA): TGTGCCAGCACCCCACGTATAGGGTCGGCGGTCGCCTACGAGCAGTACTTC. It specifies CASTPRIGSAVAYEQYF.

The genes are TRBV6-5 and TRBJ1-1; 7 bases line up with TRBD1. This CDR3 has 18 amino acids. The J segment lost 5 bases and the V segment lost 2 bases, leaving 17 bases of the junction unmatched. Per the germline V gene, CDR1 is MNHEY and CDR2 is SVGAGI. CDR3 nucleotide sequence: TGTGCCAGCAGTTACCGTACCCCCGGGACAGATGTCGCTACTGAAGCTTTCTTT. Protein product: CASSYRTPGTDVATEAFF.

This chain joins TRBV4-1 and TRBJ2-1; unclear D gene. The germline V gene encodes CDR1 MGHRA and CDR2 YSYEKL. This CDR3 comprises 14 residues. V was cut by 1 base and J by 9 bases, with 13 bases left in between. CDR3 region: CASSQATRAGEQFF. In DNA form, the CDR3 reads TGCGCCAGCAGCCAAGCAACAAGGGCCGGTGAGCAGTTCTTC.

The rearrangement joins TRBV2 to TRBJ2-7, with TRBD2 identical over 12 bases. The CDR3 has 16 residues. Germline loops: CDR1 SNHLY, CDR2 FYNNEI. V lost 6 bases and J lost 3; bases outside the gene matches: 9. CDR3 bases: TGTGCCAGCAGCGGGACTAGCGGGTTTTCTTTCTACGAGCAGTACTTC. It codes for CASSGTSGFSFYEQYF. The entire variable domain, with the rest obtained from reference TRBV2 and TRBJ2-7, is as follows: EPEVTQTPSHQVTQMGQEVILRCVPISNHLYFYWYRQILGQKVEFLVSFYNNEISEKSEIFDDQFSVERPDGSNFTLKIRSTKLEDSAMYFCASSGTSGFSFYEQYFGPGTRLTVT.

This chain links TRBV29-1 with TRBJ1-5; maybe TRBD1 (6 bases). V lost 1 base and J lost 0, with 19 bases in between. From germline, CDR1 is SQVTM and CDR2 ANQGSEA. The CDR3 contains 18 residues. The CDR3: CSVEGQAQGGGSNQPQHF. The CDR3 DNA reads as TGCAGCGTTGAAGGACAGGCCCAGGGAGGGGGTAGCAATCAGCCCCAGCATTTT. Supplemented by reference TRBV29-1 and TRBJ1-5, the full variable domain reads SAVISQKPSRDICQRGTSLTIQCQVDSQVTMMFWYRQQPGQSLTLIATANQGSEATYESGFVIDKFPISRPNLTFSTLTVSNMSPEDSSIYLCSVEGQAQGGGSNQPQHFGDGTRLSIL.

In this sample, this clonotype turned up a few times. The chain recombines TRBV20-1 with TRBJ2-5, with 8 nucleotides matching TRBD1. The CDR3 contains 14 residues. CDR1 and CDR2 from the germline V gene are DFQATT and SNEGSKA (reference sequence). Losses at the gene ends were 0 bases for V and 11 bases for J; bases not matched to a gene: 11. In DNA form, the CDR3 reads TGCAGTGCTAGAGACGGACAGGGCGGGCTGGTGCAGTACTTC. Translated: CSARDGQGGLVQYF.

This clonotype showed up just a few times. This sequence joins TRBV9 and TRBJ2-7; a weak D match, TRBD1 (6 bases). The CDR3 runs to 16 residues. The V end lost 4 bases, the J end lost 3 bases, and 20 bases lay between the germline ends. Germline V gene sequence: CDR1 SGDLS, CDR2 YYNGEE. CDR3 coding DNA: TGTGCCAGCAGCAAGACAGGTATTGGGGTGGACTACGAGCAGTACTTC. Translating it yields CASSKTGIGVDYEQYF.

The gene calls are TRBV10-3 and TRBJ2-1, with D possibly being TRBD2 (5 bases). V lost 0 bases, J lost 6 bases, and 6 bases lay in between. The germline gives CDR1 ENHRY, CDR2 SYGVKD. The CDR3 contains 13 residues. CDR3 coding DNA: TGTGCCATCAGTGAGTCGGCGGGCAATGAGCAGTTCTTC. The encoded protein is CAISESAGNEQFF.

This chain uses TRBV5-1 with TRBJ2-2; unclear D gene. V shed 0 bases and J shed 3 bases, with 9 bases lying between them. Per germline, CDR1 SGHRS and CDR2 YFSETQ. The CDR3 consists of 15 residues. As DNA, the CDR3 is TGCGCCAGCAGCTTGGAGTCTTGGGACACCGGGGAGCTGTTTTTT. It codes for CASSLESWDTGELFF.